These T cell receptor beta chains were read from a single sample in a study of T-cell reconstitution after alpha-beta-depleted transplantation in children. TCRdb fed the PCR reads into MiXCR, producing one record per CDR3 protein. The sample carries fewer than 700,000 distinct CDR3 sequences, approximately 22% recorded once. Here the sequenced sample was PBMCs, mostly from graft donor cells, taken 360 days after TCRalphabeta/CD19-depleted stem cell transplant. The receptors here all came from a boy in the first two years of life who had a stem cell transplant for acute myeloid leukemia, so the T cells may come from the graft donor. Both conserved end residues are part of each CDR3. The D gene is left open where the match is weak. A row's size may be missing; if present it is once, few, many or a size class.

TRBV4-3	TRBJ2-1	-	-	TGCGCCAGCAGCCAAGATTTGGGGGATAACAATGAGCAGTTCTTC	CASSQDLGDNNEQFF
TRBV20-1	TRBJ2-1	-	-	TGCAGTGCTAGTACAGTAGGAAATGAGCAGTTCTTC	CSASTVGNEQFF
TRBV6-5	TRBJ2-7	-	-	TGTGCCAGCAGTTACTCGCAGTCGGACCCATCCTACGAGCAGTACTTC	CASSYSQSDPSYEQYF
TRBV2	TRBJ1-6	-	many	TGTGCCAGCAGTGAGGACAGCAATGGGAATTCACCCCTCCACTTT	CASSEDSNGNSPLHF
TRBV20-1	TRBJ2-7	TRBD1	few	TGCAGTGCGAGACAGGGGGCAACCTACGAGCAGTACTTC	CSARQGATYEQYF
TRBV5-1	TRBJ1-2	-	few	TGCGCCAGCAGCTTGGGACAGGCGTTAGGAGGCTACACCTTC	CASSLGQALGGYTF
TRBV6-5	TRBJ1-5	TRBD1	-	TGTGCCAGCAGAAGTACCTCCGGGACAGGGGAAAGGCCGCCCCAGCATTTT	CASRSTSGTGERPPQHF
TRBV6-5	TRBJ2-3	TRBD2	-	TGTGCCAGCAGTTACTCTAGGCTAGCGGGGTTCGGAGATACGCAGTATTTT	CASSYSRLAGFGDTQYF
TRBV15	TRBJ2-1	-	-	TGTGCCACCAGCAGACCCGGGGGCGGTAGAGGATACAATGAGCAGTTCTTC	CATSRPGGGRGYNEQFF
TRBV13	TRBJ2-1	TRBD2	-	TGTGCCAGCAGCTCAGCGGGGGGGCGAATGAATGAGCAGTTCTTC	CASSSAGGRMNEQFF
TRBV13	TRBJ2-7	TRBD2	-	TGTGCCAGCAGCCCAGGGACTAGCGGGGGCAGCGAGCAGTACTTC	CASSPGTSGGSEQYF
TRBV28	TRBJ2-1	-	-	TGTGCCAGCAGTCTTCTAGCCAGGGAACAGTTCTTC	CASSLLAREQFF
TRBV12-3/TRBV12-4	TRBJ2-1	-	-	TGTGCCAGCAGTTTAGGGGCACGTTGGGGGAACAATGAGCAGTTCTTC	CASSLGARWGNNEQFF
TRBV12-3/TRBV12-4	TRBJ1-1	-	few	TGTGCCAGCAACCGACAGGACTTGAACACTGAAGCTTTCTTT	CASNRQDLNTEAFF
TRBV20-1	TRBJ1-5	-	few	TGCAGTGCTAGAGGCCAGAATTCTCAGCCCCAGCATTTT	CSARGQNSQPQHF
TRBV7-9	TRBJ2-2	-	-	TGTGCCAGCAGCTTGCACGGAGGGACCGGGGAGCTGTTTTTT	CASSLHGGTGELFF
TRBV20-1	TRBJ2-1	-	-	TGCAGTGCTACCCACAGTTACAATGAGCAGTTCTTC	CSATHSYNEQFF